The 25 T cell receptor beta chains given below trace back to one sample, sequenced in a study of beta chain features in type 1 diabetes. Investigators reverse transcribed all isolated RNA, so they sequenced expressed TCRB transcripts. Assay: immunoSEQ multiplex PCR; the TCRdb copy retains only in-frame clones and omits some. The table lists 620,000 or so clones, around a sixth of them singletons, with about 0.093% in the top ten. Source material: naive CD4+ T cells from blood. These receptor sequences come from a man aged 18 to 29 in good health.

In its sample, this clone was seen a few times. The genes are TRBV21-1 and TRBJ2-1; no DNA check was done on the table's D call, TRBD1. TRBV21-1 is assigned pseudogene status. The CDR3 runs to 13 residues. As DNA, the CDR3 is TGTGCCAGCAGTCTTCAGGGCTACAATGAGCAGTTCTTC. It codes for CASSLQGYNEQFF.

This clone was detected only a few times. The chain carries TRBV5-1 and TRBJ2-5, with TRBD1 matching over 8 bases. The length of the CDR3 is 14 residues. J was trimmed by 5 bases and V by 1 base; bases with no gene match: 4. Looked up from germline, CDR1 is SGHRS and CDR2 is YFSETQ. The CDR3 here is CASSLTGGAETQYF. CDR3 nucleotide sequence: TGCGCCAGCAGCTTGACAGGGGGAGCGGAGACCCAGTACTTC.

Concerning this clone: Other nucleotide sequences in the sample specify the same CDR3. The rearrangement joins TRBV5-1 to TRBJ2-7; D remains ambiguous. V was trimmed by 4 bases and J by 0 bases, leaving 5 bases between them. The CDR3 contains 12 residues. Germline V gene sequence: CDR1 SGHRS, CDR2 YFSETQ. This CDR3 reads CASSLPSYEQYF. DNA of the CDR3: TGCGCCAGCAGCCTACCCTCCTACGAGCAGTACTTC.

There are a few counts of this clone. The J gene is TRBJ2-7, the V gene TRBV7-2, with 7 nucleotides matching TRBD2. Germline trimming cut 0 bases from V and 2 bases from J; bases unmatched to any gene: 7. In germline, CDR1 is SGHTA, CDR2 FQGNSA. The CDR3 consists of 16 residues. CDR3 nucleotides: TGTGCCAGCAGCTTAGCCGCTAGCGGTTACACCTACGAGCAGTACTTC. It yields the protein CASSLAASGYTYEQYF.

This clone was observed a few times. The chain is built from TRBV4-1 and TRBJ1-5; D not certain. The germline CDR1 and CDR2 sequences are MGHRA and YSYEKL. V lost 2 bases and J 0 bases, leaving 8 bases between the germline ends. This CDR3 is built from 15 residues. The CDR3 DNA is TGCGCCAGCAGCCAAATTGCGGGTAGCAATCAGCCCCAGCATTTT. Protein: CASSQIAGSNQPQHF.

V gene TRBV6-5 combines with J gene TRBJ2-4; D gene uncertain. Germline V gene sequence: CDR1 MNHEY, CDR2 SVGAGI. V was pared by 2 bases and J by 4 bases, with 6 bases between. The CDR3 totals 13 residues. As DNA, the CDR3 is TGTGCCAGCAGTTACGCTCCGAAAAACATTCAGTACTTC. Translated: CASSYAPKNIQYF.

The table lists this clone with a few counts. The chain carries TRBV30 and TRBJ1-2; no clear D. The CDR3 is made up of 12 amino acids. V was clipped by 2 bases and J by 6 bases, with 10 bases between them. Germline CDR1 reads GTSNPN; CDR2 reads SVGIG (reference sequence). The CDR3: CAWSLAADGYTF. CDR3 coding DNA: TGTGCCTGGAGTTTGGCAGCCGATGGCTACACCTTC.

This clone turned up a few times. The chain carries TRBV21-1 and TRBJ2-7; the D call TRBD2 from the table was never checked on the DNA. TRBV21-1 is tagged as a pseudogene. The CDR3 covers 9 residues. CDR3 amino acids: CAGLYEQYF. As DNA, the CDR3 is TGTGCCGGACTCTACGAGCAGTACTTC.

This chain uses TRBV6-5 with TRBJ2-4; D ambiguous. CDR1 is MNHEY and CDR2 is SVGAGI in the germline V gene. The CDR3 loop spans 13 amino acids. Trimming shortened V by 5 bases and J by 13 bases, and 18 bases separated the two germline ends. The CDR3 nucleotides read TGTGCCAGCAGTGAACCCGCTTACGTGAGGCAGTACTTC. Protein: CASSEPAYVRQYF.

This clone was counted a few times. The genes are TRBV28 and TRBJ2-7; D is unresolved. Germline V CDR1 and CDR2: MDHEN, SYDVKM. The CDR3 has 11 residues. V shed 3 bases and J shed 3 bases, with 3 bases lying between them. CDR3 sequence (DNA): TGTGCCAGCAGTTTGATCTACGAGCAGTACTTC. Translated, it gives CASSLIYEQYF.

The V and J genes are TRBV9 and TRBJ2-3, with TRBD2 identical over 9 bases. This CDR3 is built from 16 residues. The germline V gene encodes CDR1 SGDLS and CDR2 YYNGEE. Trimming cost V 0 bases and J 6 bases; bases outside gene matches: 8. CDR3 sequence: CASSVGGTSRSDTQYF. CDR3 DNA: TGTGCCAGCAGCGTAGGAGGGACTAGCAGGTCGGATACGCAGTATTTT.

Only a few counts were recorded for this clone. The V call is TRBV29-1, the J call TRBJ2-2; D unresolved. The CDR3 contains 11 residues. Trimming took off 3 bases at V and 7 bases at J, with 6 bases between the two ends. Germline V gene lookup returns CDR1 SQVTM and CDR2 ANQGSEA. CDR3 in DNA: TGCAGCGTTGAGAGAAACGGGGAGCTGTTTTTT. Translating it yields CSVERNGELFF.

This clone has only a few counts. The J gene is TRBJ2-5, the V gene TRBV5-4; 8 bases line up with TRBD1. The CDR3 spans 16 residues. Germline loops: CDR1 SGHNT, CDR2 YYREEE (reference sequence). The ends lost 1 base at V and 4 bases at J; junction bases unmatched: 9. The CDR3 reads CASSLSGQGGRETQYF. CDR3 coding DNA: TGTGCCAGCAGCTTGTCAGGACAGGGTGGGAGAGAGACCCAGTACTTC.

This clone has more than one count but fewer than ten. The chain uses TRBV15 and TRBJ2-7; D perhaps matches TRBD2 (6 bases). This CDR3 contains 14 residues. Germline CDR1 and CDR2: LNHNV and YYDKDF (reference sequence). V lost 0 bases and J 12 bases, leaving 18 bases between the germline ends. The CDR3 DNA is TGTGCCACCAGCAGAGAGCGGGGACTTCACGAGGGGTACTTC. Translation gives CATSRERGLHEGYF.

The rearrangement links TRBV12-5 to TRBJ2-1; D ambiguous. Trimming took off 0 bases at V and 2 bases at J, with 8 bases between the two ends. This CDR3 is built from 15 residues. From germline, CDR1 is LGHNT and CDR2 FRNRAP. CDR3 in DNA: TGTGCTAGTGGTTTGGTACAGACGGCCTACAATGAGCAGTTCTTC. It translates to CASGLVQTAYNEQFF.

This sequence joins TRBV7-8 and TRBJ1-1; no firm D call. Germline V gene data show CDR1 as SGHVS and CDR2 as FQNEAQ. The germline V and J ends were trimmed by 0 bases and 0 bases, with 11 bases remaining between them. The CDR3 contains 16 residues. CDR3 DNA: TGTGCCAGCAGCTTAGCCCGCCCGCCCATGAACACTGAAGCTTTCTTT. Protein sequence: CASSLARPPMNTEAFF.

V gene TRBV6-1 combines with J gene TRBJ2-2; TRBD2 matches 8 bases. Germline trimming cut 8 bases from V and 1 base from J; bases unmatched to any gene: 9. This CDR3 comprises 16 residues. CDR1 and CDR2 from the germline V gene are MNHNS and SASEGT. The CDR3, as DNA: TGTGCCAGCCGTGGGGCTAGCGGGTGGAACACCGGGGAGCTGTTTTTT. Its protein product is CASRGASGWNTGELFF.

The chain employs TRBV7-6 and TRBJ2-5, with 7 positions matching TRBD2. Germline loops: CDR1 SGHVS, CDR2 FNYEAQ. The junction had 14 bases not matched to a gene; V was cut back by 8 bases and J by 5 bases. This CDR3 spans 15 amino acids. The CDR3 region is CASQPIGLGGETQYF. The DNA for the CDR3 is TGTGCCAGCCAGCCCATTGGACTAGGCGGGGAGACCCAGTACTTC.

The chain carries TRBV5-1 and TRBJ2-7, with D possibly being TRBD1 (5 bases). Germline lookup yields CDR1 SGHRS and CDR2 YFSETQ. With 0 bases removed from V and 0 bases from J, the gap between germline ends came to 13 bases. CDR3 length equals 16 residues. CDR3 in DNA: TGCGCCAGCAGCTTGGGAGGACATTCGAGCTCCTACGAGCAGTACTTC. It specifies CASSLGGHSSSYEQYF.

The rearrangement uses TRBV15 and TRBJ1-2; D might be TRBD1 (5 bases). CDR3 length equals 12 residues. The germline V and J ends were trimmed by 3 bases and 13 bases, with 15 bases remaining between them. From germline, CDR1 is LNHNV and CDR2 YYDKDF (reference sequence). DNA for the CDR3: TGTGCCACCAGCAGCTGGTCGGGGCCAACCACCTTC. This translates into CATSSWSGPTTF.

Concerning this clone itself: Distinct nucleotide sequences in the sample also encode this CDR3. The chain couples TRBV6-5 to TRBJ1-5, with 9 bases aligning to TRBD1. Per germline, CDR1 MNHEY and CDR2 SVGAGI. The V gene end was trimmed by 6 bases and the J gene end by 2 bases; junction bases not matched to a gene: 5. The CDR3 has 15 residues. In DNA, the CDR3 is TGTGCCAGCAGCCGGGACAGGGTGGGCAATCAGCCCCAGCATTTT. Its protein is CASSRDRVGNQPQHF.

This chain uses TRBV10-3 with TRBJ2-7; a possible D gene is TRBD2 (5 bases). Trimming removed 6 bases at V and 0 bases at J, with 9 bases between. Germline V gene sequence: CDR1 ENHRY, CDR2 SYGVKD. The CDR3 contains 13 residues. CDR3 protein: CAIREADSYEQYF. CDR3 DNA: TGTGCCATCAGGGAGGCTGACTCCTACGAGCAGTACTTC.

The CDR3: CASSLGGVAWYEQYF. The CDR3 nucleotides read TGTGCCAGCAGCTTGGGAGGGGTAGCTTGGTACGAGCAGTACTTC. The chain combines TRBV5-4 with TRBJ2-7, with D tentatively TRBD1 or TRBD2 (5 bases each). Germline V CDR1 and CDR2: SGHNT, YYREEE (reference sequence). V gave up 0 bases and J gave up 4 bases, with 14 bases separating them. The CDR3 has 15 amino acids.

As concerns this clone: The same CDR3 arises from other DNA sequences in this sample as well. The chain links TRBV29-1 to TRBJ2-2; perhaps TRBD2 as D (7 bases). The CDR3 is made up of 14 amino acids. V lost 4 bases, J lost 4 bases, and 13 bases lay in between. Germline assignment: CDR1 SQVTM and CDR2 ANQGSEA. CDR3 bases: TGCAGCGTTGGGCGGAGGGGGGGCACCGGGGAGCTGTTTTTT. As protein: CSVGRRGGTGELFF.

V gene TRBV10-3 combines with J gene TRBJ2-7; possible D gene TRBD2, 5 bases. From germline, CDR1 is ENHRY and CDR2 SYGVKD. V was shortened by 8 bases and J by 2 bases, with 13 bases between the two germline ends. The CDR3 loop spans 13 amino acids. The CDR3 reads CAIEGSRTYEQYF. The CDR3 nucleotides read TGTGCCATCGAGGGTAGTAGGACCTACGAGCAGTACTTC.